What follows is one TCR beta chain and its context. RNA served as the template for amplifying TCR beta CDR3 regions. The authors performed first-round RT-PCR with HTBI primers and then a second-round multiplex PCR. A single record per CDR3 protein comes from TCRdb applying MiXCR to the multiplex PCR reads. The table shows hundreds of thousands of distinct CDR3 sequences, with 20% to 25% occurring only once. The sample comes from a study of Graves' ophthalmopathy and Graves' hyperthyroidism. The CDR3 length is 13 residues. The V gene's germline CDR1 is MNHNS and CDR2 SASEGT. Trimming stripped 2 bases from V and 8 bases from J, with 12 bases between.

V and J are TRBV6-1 and TRBJ1-2; D is undetermined. Sequencing was done on a sample of peripheral blood. The clonotype originates from a woman aged 18-29 years with stable Graves' hyperthyroidism. CDR3 loop: CASSENRPKGYTF. CDR3 in DNA: TGTGCCAGCAGTGAAAACCGCCCAAAAGGCTACACCTTC.